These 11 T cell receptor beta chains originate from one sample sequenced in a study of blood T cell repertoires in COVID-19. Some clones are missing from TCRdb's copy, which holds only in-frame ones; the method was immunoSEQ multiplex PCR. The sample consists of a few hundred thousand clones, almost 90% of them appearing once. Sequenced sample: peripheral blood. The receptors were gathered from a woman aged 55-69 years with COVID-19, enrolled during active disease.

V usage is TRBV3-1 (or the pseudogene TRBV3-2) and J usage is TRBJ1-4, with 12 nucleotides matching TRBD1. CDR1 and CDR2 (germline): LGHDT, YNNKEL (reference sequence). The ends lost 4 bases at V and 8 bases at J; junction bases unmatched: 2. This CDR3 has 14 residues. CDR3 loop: CASSPGQGAEKLFF. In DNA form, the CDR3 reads TGTGCCAGCAGCCCGGGACAGGGGGCAGAAAAACTGTTTTTT.

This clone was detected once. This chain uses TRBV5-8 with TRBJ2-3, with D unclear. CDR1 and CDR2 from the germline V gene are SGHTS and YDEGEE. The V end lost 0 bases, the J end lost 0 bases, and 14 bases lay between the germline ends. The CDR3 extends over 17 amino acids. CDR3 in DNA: TGTGCCAGCAGCTTGGATTCCCGCGTATCTAGCACAGATACGCAGTATTTT. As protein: CASSLDSRVSSTDTQYF.

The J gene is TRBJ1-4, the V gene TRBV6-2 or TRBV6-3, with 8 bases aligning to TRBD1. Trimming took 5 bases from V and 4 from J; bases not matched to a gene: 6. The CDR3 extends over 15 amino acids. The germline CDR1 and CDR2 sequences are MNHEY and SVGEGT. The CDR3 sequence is CASSKDRVINEKLFF. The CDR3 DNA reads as TGTGCCAGCAGTAAGGACAGGGTGATTAATGAAAAACTGTTTTTT.

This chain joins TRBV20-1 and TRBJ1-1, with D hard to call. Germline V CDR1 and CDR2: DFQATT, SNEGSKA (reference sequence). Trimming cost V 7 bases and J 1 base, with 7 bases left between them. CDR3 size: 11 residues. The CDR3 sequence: CSVGRNTEAFF. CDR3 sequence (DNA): TGCAGTGTCGGTAGGAACACTGAAGCTTTCTTT.

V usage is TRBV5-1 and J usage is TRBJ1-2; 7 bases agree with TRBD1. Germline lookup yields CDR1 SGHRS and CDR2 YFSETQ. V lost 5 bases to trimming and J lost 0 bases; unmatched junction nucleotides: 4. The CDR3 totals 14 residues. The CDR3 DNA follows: TGCGCCAGCAGAGGGACAGAAGCTAACTATGGCTACACCTTC. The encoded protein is CASRGTEANYGYTF.

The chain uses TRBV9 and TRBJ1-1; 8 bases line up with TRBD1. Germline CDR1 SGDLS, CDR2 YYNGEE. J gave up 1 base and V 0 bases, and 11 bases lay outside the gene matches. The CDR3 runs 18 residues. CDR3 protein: CASSVVDNGQGWNTEAFF. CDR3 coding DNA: TGTGCCAGCAGCGTAGTAGACAATGGACAGGGATGGAACACTGAAGCTTTCTTT. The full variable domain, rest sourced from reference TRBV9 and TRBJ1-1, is DSGVTQTPKHLITATGQRVTLRCSPRSGDLSVYWYQQSLDQGLQFLIQYYNGEERAKGNILERFSAQQFPDLHSELNLSSLELGDSALYFCASSVVDNGQGWNTEAFFGQGTRLTVV.

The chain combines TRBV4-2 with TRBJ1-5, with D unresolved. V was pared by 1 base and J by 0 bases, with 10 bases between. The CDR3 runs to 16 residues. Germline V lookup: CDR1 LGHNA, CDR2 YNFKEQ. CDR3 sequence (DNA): TGTGCCAGCAGCCAAGCCCACAGCTATAGCAATCAGCCCCAGCATTTT. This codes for CASSQAHSYSNQPQHF.

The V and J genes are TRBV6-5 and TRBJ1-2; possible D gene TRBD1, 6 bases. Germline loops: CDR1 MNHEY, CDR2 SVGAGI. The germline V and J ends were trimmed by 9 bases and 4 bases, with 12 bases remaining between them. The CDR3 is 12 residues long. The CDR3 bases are TGTGCCAGGTCGGACAGCACCTATGGCTACACCTTC. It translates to CARSDSTYGYTF.

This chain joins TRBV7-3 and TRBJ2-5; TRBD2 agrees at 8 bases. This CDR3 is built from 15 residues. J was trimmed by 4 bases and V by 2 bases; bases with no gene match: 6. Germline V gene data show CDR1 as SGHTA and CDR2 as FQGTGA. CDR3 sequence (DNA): TGTGCCAGCAGCTTAGATAGCGGGGAGGGAGAGACCCAGTACTTC. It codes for CASSLDSGEGETQYF.

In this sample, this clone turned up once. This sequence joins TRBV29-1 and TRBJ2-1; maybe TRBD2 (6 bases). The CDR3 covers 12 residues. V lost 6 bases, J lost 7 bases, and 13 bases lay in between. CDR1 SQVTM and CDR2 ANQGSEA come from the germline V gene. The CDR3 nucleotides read TGCAGCGTGGGGGACTCCGGGAATGAGCAGTTCTTC. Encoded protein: CSVGDSGNEQFF.

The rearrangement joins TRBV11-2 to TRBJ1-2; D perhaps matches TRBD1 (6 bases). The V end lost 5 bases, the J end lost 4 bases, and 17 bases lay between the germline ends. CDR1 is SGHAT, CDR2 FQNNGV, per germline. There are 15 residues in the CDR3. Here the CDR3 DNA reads TGTGCCAGCAGCGAAAGTCCAGGGGCCCTCTATGGCTACACCTTC. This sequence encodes CASSESPGALYGYTF.